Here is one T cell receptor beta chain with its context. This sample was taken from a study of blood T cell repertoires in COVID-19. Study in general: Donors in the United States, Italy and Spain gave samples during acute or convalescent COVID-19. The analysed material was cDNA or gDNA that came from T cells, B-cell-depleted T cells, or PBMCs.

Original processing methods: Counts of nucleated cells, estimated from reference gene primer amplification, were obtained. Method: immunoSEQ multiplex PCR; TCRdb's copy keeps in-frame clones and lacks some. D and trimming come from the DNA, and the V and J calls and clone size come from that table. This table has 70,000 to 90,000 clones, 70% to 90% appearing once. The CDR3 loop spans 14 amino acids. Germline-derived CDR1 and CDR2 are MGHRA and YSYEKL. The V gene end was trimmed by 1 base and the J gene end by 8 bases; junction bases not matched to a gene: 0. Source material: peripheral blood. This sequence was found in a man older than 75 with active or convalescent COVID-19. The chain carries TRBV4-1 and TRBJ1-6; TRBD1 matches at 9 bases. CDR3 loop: CASSQGTGDSPLHF. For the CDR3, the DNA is TGCGCCAGCAGCCAAGGGACAGGGGATTCACCCCTCCACTTT.